Below, 4 T cell receptor beta chains from the same sample are listed, as sequenced in a study of T cells after yellow fever vaccination (dated by TCRdb to about 2019). The treatment or condition tag for this specimen amounts to: live attenuated yellow fever vaccine strain. Libraries were prepared through 5' RACE. Sequencing was carried out with an Illumina HiSeq 2500. The public reads were run again by TCRdb, first through fastp at Q25 and then through MiXCR, and only productive beta chains were kept. Here each entry gathers all rows of one CDR3 protein and keeps the most common genes and DNA. The table for this sample lists about 230,000 distinct CDR3 sequences; approximately 6.8% of them were counted only once. Jointly, the top ten make up approximately 0.99% of the sample. Here the sequenced sample was CD4+ T cells sorted from PBMCs, taken on the day of the yellow fever booster vaccination. These TCRs come from a man under 40 who received the YFV17D yellow fever vaccine.

A few counts support this clonotype. The chain joins TRBV12-3 or TRBV12-4 to TRBJ2-5; 7 bases agree with TRBD2. The CDR3 runs to 15 residues. J gave up 5 bases and V 8 bases, and 14 bases lay outside the gene matches. This CDR3 reads CASEGGGSRGETQYF. DNA of the CDR3: TGTGCCAGCGAGGGCGGCGGGAGTCGGGGCGAGACCCAGTACTTC.

The chain combines TRBV12-3 or TRBV12-4 with TRBJ2-3, with 12 bases that match TRBD2. Germline trimming cut 8 bases from V and 0 bases from J; bases unmatched to any gene: 9. CDR3 length equals 17 residues. The chain's CDR3 is CASRFGLAGSSTDTQYF. The CDR3 DNA reads as TGTGCCAGCCGATTCGGACTAGCGGGATCTAGCACAGATACGCAGTATTTT.

This chain joins TRBV29-1 and TRBJ2-7, with 11 nucleotides matching TRBD2. Germline-derived CDR1 and CDR2 are SQVTM and ANQGSEA. The ends lost 5 bases at V and 6 bases at J; junction bases unmatched: 12. The CDR3 extends over 15 amino acids. The CDR3 is CSVMSLSGRALEQYF. The CDR3 DNA sequence: TGCAGCGTTATGAGCCTTAGCGGGAGGGCCCTCGAGCAGTACTTC.

This clonotype appeared a few times. In DNA form, the CDR3 reads TGTGCCAGCAGCTTCTCAGGGGGAGGGTATGGCTACACCTTC. Translation gives CASSFSGGGYGYTF. The chain joins TRBV7-2 to TRBJ1-2; TRBD1 aligns across 7 bases. The V and J ends lost 3 bases and 5 bases, in that order; junction bases with no gene match: 6. CDR3 length equals 14 residues. Germline CDR1 and CDR2: SGHTA and FQGNSA. The complete variable domain, with remaining parts taken from reference TRBV7-2 and TRBJ1-2, reads GAGVSQSPSNKVTEKGKDVELRCDPISGHTALYWYRQSLGQGLEFLIYFQGNSAPDKSGLPSDRFSAERTGGSVSTLTIQRTQQEDSAVYLCASSFSGGGYGYTFGSGTRLTVV.